This TCR beta chain originates from a study of beta chain features in type 1 diabetes. On the study more broadly: Healthy donors, compared against patients, showed similar age, gender and cell yields.

Per the germline V gene, CDR1 is MDHEN and CDR2 is SYDVKM. The CDR3 is 13 residues long. J gave up 7 bases and V 11 bases, and 11 bases lay outside the gene matches. All of the isolated RNA was reverse transcribed, so expressed TCRB transcripts were sequenced. Assay: immunoSEQ multiplex PCR; the TCRdb copy retains only in-frame clones and omits some. The sample includes roughly 50,000 clones, around half of them seen just once. General observations from the study: All four CD4+ subsets from Type 1 diabetes patients carried moderately but significantly shorter TCRB CDR3s. When VDJ junctions were examined, type 1 diabetes patients showed fewer insertions and more deletions. Relative to healthy donors, patients appeared to have naive, central memory and Treg TCRB repertoires that were more similar.

In the case of this clone: Its specificity is not known.

Sequences were obtained from Tregs from blood. The sequence was collected from a woman in her thirties or forties with type 1 diabetes. The chain links TRBV28 to TRBJ2-7, with 10 nucleotides matching TRBD2. CDR3 sequence (DNA): TGTGCCTCGGAGCGGGAGGGCCTTCGAGAGCAGTACTTC. Its translation is CASEREGLREQYF.